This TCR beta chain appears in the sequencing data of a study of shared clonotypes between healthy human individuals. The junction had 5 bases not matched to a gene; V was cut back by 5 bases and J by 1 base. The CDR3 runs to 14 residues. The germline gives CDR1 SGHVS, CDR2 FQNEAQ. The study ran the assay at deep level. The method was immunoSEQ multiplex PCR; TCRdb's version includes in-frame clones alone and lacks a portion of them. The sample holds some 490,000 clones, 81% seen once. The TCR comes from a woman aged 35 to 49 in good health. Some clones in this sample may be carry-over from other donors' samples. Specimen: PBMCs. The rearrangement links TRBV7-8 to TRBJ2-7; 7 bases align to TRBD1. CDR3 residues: CASSRRQGSYEQYF. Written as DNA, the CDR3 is TGTGCCAGCAGCCGCCGACAGGGATCCTACGAGCAGTACTTC.